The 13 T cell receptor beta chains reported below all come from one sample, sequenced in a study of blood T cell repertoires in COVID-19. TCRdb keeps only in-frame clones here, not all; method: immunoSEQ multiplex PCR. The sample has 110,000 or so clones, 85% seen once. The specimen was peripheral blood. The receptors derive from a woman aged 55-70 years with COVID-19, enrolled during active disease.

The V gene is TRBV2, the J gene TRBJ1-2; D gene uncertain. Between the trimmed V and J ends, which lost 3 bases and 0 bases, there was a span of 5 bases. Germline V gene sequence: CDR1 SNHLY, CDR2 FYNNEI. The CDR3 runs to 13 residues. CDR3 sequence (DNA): TGTGCCAGCAGTGAGGCGGCTAACTATGGCTACACCTTC. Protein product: CASSEAANYGYTF. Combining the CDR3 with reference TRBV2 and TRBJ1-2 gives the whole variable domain EPEVTQTPSHQVTQMGQEVILRCVPISNHLYFYWYRQILGQKVEFLVSFYNNEISEKSEIFDDQFSVERPDGSNFTLKIRSTKLEDSAMYFCASSEAANYGYTFGSGTRLTVV.

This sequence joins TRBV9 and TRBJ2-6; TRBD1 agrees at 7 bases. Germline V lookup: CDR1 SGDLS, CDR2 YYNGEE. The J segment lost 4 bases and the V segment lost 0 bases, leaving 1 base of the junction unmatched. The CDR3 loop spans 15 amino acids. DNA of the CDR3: TGTGCCAGCAGCGTAGAGGGGGCGGGGGCCAACGTCCTGACTTTC. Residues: CASSVEGAGANVLTF.

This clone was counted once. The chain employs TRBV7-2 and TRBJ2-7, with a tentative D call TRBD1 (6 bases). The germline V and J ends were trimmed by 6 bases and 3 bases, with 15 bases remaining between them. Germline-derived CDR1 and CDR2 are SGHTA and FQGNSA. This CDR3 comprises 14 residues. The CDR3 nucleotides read TGTGCCAGCAGGCAGACAGGAGAACTCTACGAGCAGTACTTC. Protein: CASRQTGELYEQYF.

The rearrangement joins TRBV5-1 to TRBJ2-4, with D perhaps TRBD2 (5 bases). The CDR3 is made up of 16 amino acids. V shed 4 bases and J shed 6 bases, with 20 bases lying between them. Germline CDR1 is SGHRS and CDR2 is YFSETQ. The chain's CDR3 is CASSPRTESSGNIQYF. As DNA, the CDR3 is TGCGCCAGCAGCCCTCGTACAGAAAGCAGCGGAAACATTCAGTACTTC.

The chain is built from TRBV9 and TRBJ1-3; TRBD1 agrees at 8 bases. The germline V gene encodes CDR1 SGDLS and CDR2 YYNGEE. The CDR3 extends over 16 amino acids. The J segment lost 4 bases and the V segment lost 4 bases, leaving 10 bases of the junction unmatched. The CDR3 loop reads CASSRSGQAFGNTIYF. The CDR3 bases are TGTGCCAGCAGCAGATCGGGACAGGCCTTCGGAAACACCATATATTTT.

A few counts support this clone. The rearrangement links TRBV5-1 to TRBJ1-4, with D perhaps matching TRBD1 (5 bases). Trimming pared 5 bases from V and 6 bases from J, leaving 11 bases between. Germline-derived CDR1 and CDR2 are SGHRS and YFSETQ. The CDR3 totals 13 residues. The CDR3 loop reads CASRQGMDEKLFF. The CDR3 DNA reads TGCGCCAGCAGGCAGGGAATGGATGAAAAACTGTTTTTT.

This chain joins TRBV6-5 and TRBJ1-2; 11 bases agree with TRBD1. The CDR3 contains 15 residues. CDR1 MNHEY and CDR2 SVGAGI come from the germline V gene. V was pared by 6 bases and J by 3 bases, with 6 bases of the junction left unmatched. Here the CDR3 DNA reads TGTGCCAGCAGCGTGGACAGGGGGCATCACTATGGCTACACCTTC. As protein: CASSVDRGHHYGYTF.

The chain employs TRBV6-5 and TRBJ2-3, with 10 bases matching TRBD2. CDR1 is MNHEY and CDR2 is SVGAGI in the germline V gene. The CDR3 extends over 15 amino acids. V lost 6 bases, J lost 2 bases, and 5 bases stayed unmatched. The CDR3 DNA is TGTGCCAGCAGCCGTACTAGCGGGGTCACAGATACGCAGTATTTT. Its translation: CASSRTSGVTDTQYF.

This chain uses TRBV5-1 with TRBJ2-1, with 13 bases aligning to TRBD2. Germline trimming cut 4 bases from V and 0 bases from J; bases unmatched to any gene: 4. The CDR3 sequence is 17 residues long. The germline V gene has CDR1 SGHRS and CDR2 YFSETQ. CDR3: CASSPRTSGGSYNEQFF. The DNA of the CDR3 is TGCGCCAGCAGCCCGCGGACTAGCGGGGGCTCCTACAATGAGCAGTTCTTC.

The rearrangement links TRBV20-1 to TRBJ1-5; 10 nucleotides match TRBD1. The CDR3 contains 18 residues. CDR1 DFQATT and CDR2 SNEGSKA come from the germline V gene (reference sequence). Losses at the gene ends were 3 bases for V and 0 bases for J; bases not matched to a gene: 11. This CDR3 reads CSASNYGTGEFSNQPQHF. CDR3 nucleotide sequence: TGCAGTGCTAGTAACTACGGGACAGGGGAATTTAGCAATCAGCCCCAGCATTTT.

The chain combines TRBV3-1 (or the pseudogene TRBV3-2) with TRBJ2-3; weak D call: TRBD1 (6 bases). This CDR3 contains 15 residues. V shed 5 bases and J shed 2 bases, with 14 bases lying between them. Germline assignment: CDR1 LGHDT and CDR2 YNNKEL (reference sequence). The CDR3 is CASSWAGDPTDTQYF. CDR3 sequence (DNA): TGTGCCAGCAGCTGGGCAGGGGATCCCACAGATACGCAGTATTTT.

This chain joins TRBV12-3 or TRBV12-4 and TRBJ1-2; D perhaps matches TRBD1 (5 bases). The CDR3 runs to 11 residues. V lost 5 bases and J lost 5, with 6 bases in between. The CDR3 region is CASSGGYGYTF. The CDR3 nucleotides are TGTGCCAGCAGTGGGGGGTATGGCTACACCTTC.

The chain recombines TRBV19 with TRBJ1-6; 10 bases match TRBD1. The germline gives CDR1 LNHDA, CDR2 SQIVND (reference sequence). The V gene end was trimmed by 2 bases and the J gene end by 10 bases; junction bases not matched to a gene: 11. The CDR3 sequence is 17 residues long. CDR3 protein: CASSISNAGQGESPLHF. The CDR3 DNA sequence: TGTGCCAGTAGTATATCTAACGCCGGACAGGGGGAATCACCCCTCCACTTT. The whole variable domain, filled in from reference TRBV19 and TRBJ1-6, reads DGGITQSPKYLFRKEGQNVTLSCEQNLNHDAMYWYRQDPGQGLRLIYYSQIVNDFQKGDIAEGYSVSREKKESFPLTVTSAQKNPTAFYLCASSISNAGQGESPLHFGNGTRLTVT.